What follows are 8 T cell receptor beta chains derived from one specimen sequenced in a study of shared clonotypes between healthy human individuals. Using immunoSEQ multiplex PCR, the repertoire was profiled, and TCRdb retains in-frame clones only, with some absent. The sample has about 2.4 million clones; over 85% are singletons. Source material: naive CD4+ T cells from PBMCs. Sample subset: CD45RA+ positively selected. The receptors originated from a man in his late teens or twenties in good health. Some clones in this sample may be carry-over from other donors' samples.

V and J are TRBV18 and TRBJ2-3, with 9 bases identical to TRBD1. This CDR3 contains 16 residues. Trimming removed 3 bases from V and 3 bases from J; junction bases left unmatched: 7. Germline V gene data show CDR1 as KGHSH and CDR2 as LQKENI. CDR3 region: CASSPGGTGTTDTQYF. The CDR3 DNA is TGTGCCAGCTCACCTGGTGGGACAGGGACTACAGATACGCAGTATTTT.

The V and J genes are TRBV7-3 and TRBJ2-1, with 7 bases aligning to TRBD2. The J segment lost 1 base and the V segment lost 4 bases, leaving 7 bases of the junction unmatched. There are 16 residues in the CDR3. Per germline, CDR1 SGHTA and CDR2 FQGTGA. CDR3 nucleotide sequence: TGTGCCAGCAGCTCAAGGCTAGCGGAATCCTACAATGAGCAGTTCTTC. It codes for CASSSRLAESYNEQFF. The full variable domain, in which reference TRBV7-3 and TRBJ2-1 provide the parts outside the CDR3, is GAGVSQTPSNKVTEKGKYVELRCDPISGHTALYWYRQSLGQGPEFLIYFQGTGAADDSGLPNDRFFAVRPEGSVSTLKIQRTERGDSAVYLCASSSRLAESYNEQFFGPGTRLTVL.

The V call is TRBV11-1, the J call TRBJ1-5; 8 positions match TRBD1. The trim removed 5 bases at V and 6 bases at J, leaving 6 bases unmatched. CDR1 and CDR2 (germline): SGHAT, FQDESV (reference sequence). This CDR3 contains 14 residues. DNA of the CDR3: TGTGCCAGCAGCGCGACAGGGGTTGGTCAGCCCCAGCATTTT. It codes for CASSATGVGQPQHF. Full variable domain (missing parts from reference TRBV11-1 and TRBJ1-5): EAEVAQSPRYKITEKSQAVAFWCDPISGHATLYWYRQILGQGPELLVQFQDESVVDDSQLPKDRFSAERLKGVDSTLKIQPAELGDSAMYLCASSATGVGQPQHFGDGTRLSIL.

The genes are TRBV5-1 and TRBJ1-1; perhaps TRBD1 as D (6 bases). The CDR3 is made up of 14 amino acids. The germline V gene encodes CDR1 SGHRS and CDR2 YFSETQ. Trimming took off 4 bases at V and 1 base at J, with 11 bases between the two ends. CDR3 in amino acids: CASSIQGENTEAFF. The CDR3 nucleotides read TGCGCCAGCAGCATACAGGGAGAGAACACTGAAGCTTTCTTT.

This chain uses TRBV5-5 with TRBJ2-7, with 9 positions matching TRBD1. Germline CDR1 SGHKS, CDR2 YYEKEE (reference sequence). The CDR3 is made up of 14 amino acids. The trim removed 6 bases at V and 5 bases at J, leaving 9 bases unmatched. CDR3: CASTPQGALDEQYF. The CDR3 DNA is TGTGCCAGCACCCCACAGGGGGCGTTAGACGAGCAGTACTTC.

About this clone: Distinct nucleotide sequences in the sample also encode this CDR3. The chain is built from TRBV9 and TRBJ1-1; D is unclear. Germline loops: CDR1 SGDLS, CDR2 YYNGEE. The CDR3 length is 13 residues. Trimming removed 2 bases from V and 0 bases from J, with 5 bases in between. The CDR3 DNA reads TGTGCCAGCAGCGTCGCGCTGAACACTGAAGCTTTCTTT. Translating it yields CASSVALNTEAFF. The whole variable domain, remainder taken from reference TRBV9 and TRBJ1-1, is DSGVTQTPKHLITATGQRVTLRCSPRSGDLSVYWYQQSLDQGLQFLIQYYNGEERAKGNILERFSAQQFPDLHSELNLSSLELGDSALYFCASSVALNTEAFFGQGTRLTVV.

This rearrangement joins TRBV28 to TRBJ2-7; D is perhaps TRBD1 (5 bases). In germline, CDR1 is MDHEN, CDR2 SYDVKM. Deletions cut 3 bases from V and 10 bases from J, with 16 bases between. CDR3 length: 13 amino acids. The chain's CDR3 is CASSLPSGQGQYF. In nucleotides, the CDR3 is TGTGCCAGCAGTTTGCCAAGTGGGCAGGGCCAGTACTTC.

This rearrangement joins TRBV14 to TRBJ2-6; 8 bases map to TRBD1. In germline, CDR1 is SGHDN, CDR2 FVKESK. The junction had 6 bases not matched to a gene; V was cut back by 7 bases and J by 1 base. This CDR3 spans 16 amino acids. CDR3 nucleotide sequence: TGTGCCAGCAAACCCCGGGACAGGTCTGGGGCCAACGTCCTGACTTTC. It encodes CASKPRDRSGANVLTF.